This TCR beta chain was captured in a study of blood T cell repertoires in COVID-19. Looking at the study overall: The study drew acute and convalescent COVID-19 samples from the United States, Italy and Spain. Sources were T cells, B-cell-depleted T cells, or PBMCs; the material itself was cDNA or gDNA.

Germline V gene data show CDR1 as MNHEY and CDR2 as SVGAGI. Trimming stripped 6 bases from V and 3 bases from J, with 12 bases between. This CDR3 is 14 amino acids long. This clone has only a few counts. Clones were read by immunoSEQ multiplex PCR, and TCRdb kept only the in-frame ones, dropping some. The data hold under 200,000 clones, with roughly 82% observed a single time. Sequencing used PBMCs or T cells enriched from blood (not recorded which). V usage is TRBV6-5 and J usage is TRBJ1-5; tentative D call: TRBD1 (6 bases). This sequence was found in a man in his forties or fifties with acute COVID-19. This CDR3 reads CASRSRDTNQPQHF. DNA of the CDR3: TGTGCCAGCAGATCCCGGGACACCAATCAGCCCCAGCATTTT.